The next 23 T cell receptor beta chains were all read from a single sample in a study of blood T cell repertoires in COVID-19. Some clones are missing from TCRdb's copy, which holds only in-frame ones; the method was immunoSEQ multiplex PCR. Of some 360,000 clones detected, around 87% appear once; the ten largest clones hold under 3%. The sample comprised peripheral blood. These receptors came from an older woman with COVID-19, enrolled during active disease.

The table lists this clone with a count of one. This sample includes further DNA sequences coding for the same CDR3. CDR3 region: CASSPGGDQPQHF. In DNA, the CDR3 is TGTGCCAGCTCACCGGGGGGGGATCAGCCCCAGCATTTT. This chain uses TRBV18 with TRBJ1-5, with D possibly TRBD1 on 5 matching bases. Germline loops: CDR1 KGHSH, CDR2 LQKENI. This CDR3 has 13 amino acids. V lost 3 bases, J lost 5 bases, and 8 bases lay in between.

Here the CDR3 reads CASSDRGRDTQYF. Written as DNA, the CDR3 is TGTGCCAGTAGCGATAGGGGGCGGGATACGCAGTATTTT. The rearrangement links TRBV19 to TRBJ2-3; TRBD1 matches 7 bases. The CDR3 loop spans 13 amino acids. The germline gives CDR1 LNHDA, CDR2 SQIVND (reference sequence). Unmatched junction bases numbered 6, after V lost 6 bases and J lost 6 bases.

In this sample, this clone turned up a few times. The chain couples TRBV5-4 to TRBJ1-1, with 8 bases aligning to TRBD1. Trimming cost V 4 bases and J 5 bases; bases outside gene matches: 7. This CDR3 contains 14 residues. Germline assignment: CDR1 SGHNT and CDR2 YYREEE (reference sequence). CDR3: CASSRGQGRTEAFF. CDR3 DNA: TGTGCCAGCAGCCGCGGACAGGGAAGGACTGAAGCTTTCTTT.

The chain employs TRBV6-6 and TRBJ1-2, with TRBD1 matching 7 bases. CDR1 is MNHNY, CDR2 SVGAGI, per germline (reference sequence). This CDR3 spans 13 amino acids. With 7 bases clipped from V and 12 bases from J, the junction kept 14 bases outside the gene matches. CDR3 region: CASNNLSRGRNTF. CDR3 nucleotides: TGTGCCAGCAACAACCTATCGAGGGGGCGAAACACCTTC.

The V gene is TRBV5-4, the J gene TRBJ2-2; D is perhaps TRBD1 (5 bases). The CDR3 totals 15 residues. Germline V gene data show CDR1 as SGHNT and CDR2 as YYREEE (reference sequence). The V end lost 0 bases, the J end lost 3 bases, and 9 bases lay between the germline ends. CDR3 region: CASSLDQGYTGELFF. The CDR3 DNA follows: TGTGCCAGCAGCTTGGACCAGGGTTACACCGGGGAGCTGTTTTTT.

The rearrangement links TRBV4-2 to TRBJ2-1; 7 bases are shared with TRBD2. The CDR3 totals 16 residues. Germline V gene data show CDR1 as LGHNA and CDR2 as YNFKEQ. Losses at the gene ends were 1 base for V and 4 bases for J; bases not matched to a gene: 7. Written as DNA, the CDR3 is TGTGCCAGCAGCCAAGTACCGGGGGGAATTTACAATGAGCAGTTCTTC. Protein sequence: CASSQVPGGIYNEQFF.

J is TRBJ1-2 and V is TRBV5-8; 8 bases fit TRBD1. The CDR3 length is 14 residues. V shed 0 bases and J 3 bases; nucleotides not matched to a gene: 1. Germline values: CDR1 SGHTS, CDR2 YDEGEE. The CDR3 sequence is CASSLGTGYYGYTF. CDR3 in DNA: TGTGCCAGCAGCTTGGGGACAGGGTACTATGGCTACACCTTC.

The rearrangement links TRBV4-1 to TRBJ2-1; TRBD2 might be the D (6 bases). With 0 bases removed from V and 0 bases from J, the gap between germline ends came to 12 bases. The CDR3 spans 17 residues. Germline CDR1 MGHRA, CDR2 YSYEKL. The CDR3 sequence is CASSQDWGEDSYNEQFF. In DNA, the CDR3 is TGCGCCAGCAGCCAAGATTGGGGGGAAGACTCCTACAATGAGCAGTTCTTC.

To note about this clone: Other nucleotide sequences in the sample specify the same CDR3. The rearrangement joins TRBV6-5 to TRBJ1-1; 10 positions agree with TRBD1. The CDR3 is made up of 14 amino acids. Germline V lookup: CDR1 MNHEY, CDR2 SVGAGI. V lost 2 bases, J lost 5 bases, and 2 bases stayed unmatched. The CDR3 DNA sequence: TGTGCCAGCAGTTACGGACAGGGGGGAACTGAAGCTTTCTTT. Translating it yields CASSYGQGGTEAFF.

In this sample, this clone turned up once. DNA of the CDR3: TGCGCCAGCAGCCGAGACCCGACAGGGTTCGAGACCCAGTACTTC. Encoded protein: CASSRDPTGFETQYF. This rearrangement joins TRBV5-1 to TRBJ2-5, with TRBD1 matching over 7 bases. The CDR3 totals 15 residues. Germline values: CDR1 SGHRS, CDR2 YFSETQ. The J segment lost 5 bases and the V segment lost 4 bases, leaving 11 bases of the junction unmatched.

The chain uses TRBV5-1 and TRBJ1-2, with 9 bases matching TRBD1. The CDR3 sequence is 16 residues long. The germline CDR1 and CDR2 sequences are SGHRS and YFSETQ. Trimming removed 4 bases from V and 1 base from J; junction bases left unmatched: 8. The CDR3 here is CASSPGQGLGNYGYTF. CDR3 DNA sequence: TGCGCCAGCAGCCCGGGACAGGGATTGGGTAACTATGGCTACACCTTC.

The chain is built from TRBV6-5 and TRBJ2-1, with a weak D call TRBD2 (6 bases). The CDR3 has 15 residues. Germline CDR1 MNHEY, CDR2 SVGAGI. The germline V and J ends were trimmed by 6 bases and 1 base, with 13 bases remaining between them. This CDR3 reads CASSATSGSYNEQFF. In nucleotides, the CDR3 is TGTGCCAGCAGCGCGACTAGTGGATCCTACAATGAGCAGTTCTTC.

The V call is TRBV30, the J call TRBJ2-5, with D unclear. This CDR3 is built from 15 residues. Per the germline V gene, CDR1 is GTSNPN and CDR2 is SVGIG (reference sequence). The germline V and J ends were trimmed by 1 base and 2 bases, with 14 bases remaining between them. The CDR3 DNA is TGTGCCTGGAGTGGCATAGGCGGTATACAAGAGACCCAGTACTTC. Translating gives CAWSGIGGIQETQYF. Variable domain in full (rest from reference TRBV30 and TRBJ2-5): SQTIHQWPATLVQPVGSPLSLECTVEGTSNPNLYWYRQAAGRGLQLLFYSVGIGQISSEVPQNLSASRPQDRQFILSSKKLLLSDSGFYLCAWSGIGGIQETQYFGPGTRLLVL.

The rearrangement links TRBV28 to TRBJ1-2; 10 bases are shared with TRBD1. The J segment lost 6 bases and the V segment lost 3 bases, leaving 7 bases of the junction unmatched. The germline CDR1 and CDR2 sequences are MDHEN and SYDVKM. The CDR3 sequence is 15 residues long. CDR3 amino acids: CASSLARQGADGYTF. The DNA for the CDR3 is TGTGCCAGCAGTTTGGCAAGACAGGGGGCGGATGGCTACACCTTC.

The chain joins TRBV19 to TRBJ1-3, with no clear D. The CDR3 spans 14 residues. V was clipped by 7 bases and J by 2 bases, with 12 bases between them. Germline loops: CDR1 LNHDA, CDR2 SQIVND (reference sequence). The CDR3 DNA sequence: TGTGCCAGTACCACCGCGAACCCTGGAAACACCATATATTTT. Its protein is CASTTANPGNTIYF.

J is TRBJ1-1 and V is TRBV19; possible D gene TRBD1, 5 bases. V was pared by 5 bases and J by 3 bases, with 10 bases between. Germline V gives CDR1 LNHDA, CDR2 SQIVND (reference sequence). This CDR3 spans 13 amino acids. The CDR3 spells CASSVGGHTEAFF. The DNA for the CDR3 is TGTGCCAGTAGTGTGGGGGGTCACACTGAAGCTTTCTTT.

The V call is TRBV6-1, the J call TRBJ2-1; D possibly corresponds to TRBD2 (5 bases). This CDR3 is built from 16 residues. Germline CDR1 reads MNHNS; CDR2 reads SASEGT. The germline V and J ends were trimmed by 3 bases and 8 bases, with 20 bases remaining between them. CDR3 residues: CASSESGWAMLDEQFF. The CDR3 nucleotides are TGTGCCAGCAGTGAGAGCGGTTGGGCTATGCTAGATGAGCAGTTCTTC.

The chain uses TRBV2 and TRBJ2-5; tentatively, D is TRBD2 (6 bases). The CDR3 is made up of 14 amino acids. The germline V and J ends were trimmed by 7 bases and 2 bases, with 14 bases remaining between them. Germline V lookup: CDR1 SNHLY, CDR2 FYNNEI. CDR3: CASNSIGTQETQYF. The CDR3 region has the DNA TGTGCCAGCAACTCTATCGGGACTCAAGAGACCCAGTACTTC.

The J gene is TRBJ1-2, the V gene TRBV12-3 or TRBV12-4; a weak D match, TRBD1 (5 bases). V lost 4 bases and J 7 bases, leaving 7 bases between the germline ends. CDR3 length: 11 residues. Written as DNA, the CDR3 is TGTGCCAGCAGTTGGGGCACTGGCTACACCTTC. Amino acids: CASSWGTGYTF.

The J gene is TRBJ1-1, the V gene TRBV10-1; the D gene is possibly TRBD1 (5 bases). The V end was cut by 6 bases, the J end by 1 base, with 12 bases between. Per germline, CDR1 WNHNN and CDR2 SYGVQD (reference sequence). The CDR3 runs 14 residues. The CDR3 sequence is CASRRGGRNTEAFF. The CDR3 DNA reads TGCGCCAGCAGGAGGGGCGGGAGGAACACTGAAGCTTTCTTT.

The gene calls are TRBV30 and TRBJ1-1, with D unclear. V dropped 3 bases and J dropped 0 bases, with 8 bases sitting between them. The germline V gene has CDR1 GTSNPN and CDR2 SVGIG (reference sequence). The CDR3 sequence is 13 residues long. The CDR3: CAWRDGMNTEAFF. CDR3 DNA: TGTGCCTGGAGGGACGGGATGAACACTGAAGCTTTCTTT.

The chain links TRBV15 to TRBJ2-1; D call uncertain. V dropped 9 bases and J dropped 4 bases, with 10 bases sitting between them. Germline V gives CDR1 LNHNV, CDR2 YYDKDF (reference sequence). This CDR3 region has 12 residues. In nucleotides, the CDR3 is TGTGCCACTTCTTTCGCGTACAATGAGCAGTTCTTC. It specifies CATSFAYNEQFF.

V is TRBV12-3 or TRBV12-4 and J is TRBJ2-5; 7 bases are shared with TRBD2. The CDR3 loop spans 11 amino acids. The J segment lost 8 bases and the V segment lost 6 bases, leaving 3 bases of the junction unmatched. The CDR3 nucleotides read TGTGCCAGCAGCCGGGGGGTAACCCAGTACTTC. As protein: CASSRGVTQYF.